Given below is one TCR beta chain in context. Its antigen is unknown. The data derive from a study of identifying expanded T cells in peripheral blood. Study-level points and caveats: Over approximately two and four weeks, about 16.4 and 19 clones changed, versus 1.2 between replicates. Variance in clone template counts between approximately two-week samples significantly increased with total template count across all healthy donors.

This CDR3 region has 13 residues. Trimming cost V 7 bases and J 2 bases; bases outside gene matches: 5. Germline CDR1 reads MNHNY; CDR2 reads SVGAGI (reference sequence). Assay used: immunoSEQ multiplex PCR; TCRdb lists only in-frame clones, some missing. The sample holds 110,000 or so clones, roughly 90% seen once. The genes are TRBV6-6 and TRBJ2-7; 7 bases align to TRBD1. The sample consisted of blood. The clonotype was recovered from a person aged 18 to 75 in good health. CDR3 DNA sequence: TGTGCCAGCACCACAGGGGCCGCCTACGAGCAGTACTTC. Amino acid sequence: CASTTGAAYEQYF.